The sample holds a few counts of the clone carrying this T cell receptor (beta chain). Its cognate antigen is unknown. The source of the sample is a study of blood T cells in healthy people across ages. The study, taken as a whole, reports: The long-lived group displayed more naive CD4+ cells, plus higher diversity, than the aged donors did.

Primed by a sample-barcoded 5' primer and a J-beta primer mix, a second PCR proceeded for 7 to 11 cycles. TCRdb reprocessed the 5' RACE reads with MiXCR, giving one entry per CDR3 protein. Of about a million distinct CDR3 sequences detected, about 48% appear once; the ten largest clones hold around an eighth. Trimming took 3 bases from V and 7 from J, leaving 13 bases between them. CDR1 and CDR2 from the germline V gene are SQVTM and ANQGSEA. The CDR3 is 12 amino acids. The source is a man aged 30-40 years in good health. The specimen was blood. This chain links TRBV29-1 with TRBJ2-7, with D maybe TRBD1 (6 bases). The CDR3 DNA reads as TGCAGCGTTGATGGAGACAGGCGAGAGCAGTACTTC. This codes for CSVDGDRREQYF.